The sequence of this T cell receptor beta chain was determined in a study of technical replicates of blood from a few donors. Profiling relied on immunoSEQ multiplex PCR, and the TCRdb table lists in-frame clones only, not all of them. Among 76,000 or so clones listed, 91% were seen once. From germline, CDR1 is ENHRY and CDR2 SYGVKD. Trimming took 6 bases from V and 3 from J, leaving 14 bases between them. CDR3 length: 14 residues. Sequenced: T cells isolated from PBMCs. The clonotype comes from a human donor in good health. This chain links TRBV10-3 with TRBJ1-1, with D possibly being TRBD1 (6 bases). In DNA form, the CDR3 reads TGTGCCATCAGGGAGAGGACAGTGGACACTGAAGCTTTCTTT. It codes for CAIRERTVDTEAFF.